The T cell receptor beta chain described here comes from a study of blood T cell repertoires in COVID-19. Study information: The cDNA or gDNA used as material had been derived from T cells, B-cell-depleted T cells, or PBMCs.

This clone occurred a few times. Under the authors' procedure: It was from reference gene primer amplification that nucleated cell counts were estimated. TCRdb's copy holds only in-frame clones and misses some; the assay was immunoSEQ multiplex PCR. The V and J calls and the clone size are those of that table, but D and trimming were determined from the DNA. The table records 200,000 or so clones, approximately 80% of them present only once. Trimming took 4 bases from V and 4 from J, leaving 9 bases between them. There are 12 residues in the CDR3. Germline V lookup: CDR1 SGHDT, CDR2 YYEEEE. The chain is built from TRBV5-6 and TRBJ2-7; maybe TRBD1 (6 bases). The sequencing sample was made of peripheral blood. The source of this sequence is a woman aged 60-75 years who had recovered from COVID-19. CDR3 nucleotide sequence: TGTGCCAGCAGCCAGAGGGGGTACGAGCAGTACTTC. It yields the protein CASSQRGYEQYF.